This TCR beta chain emerged from a study of shared clonotypes between healthy human individuals. Overall study context: Three men and a couple of women, aged 18 to 49, were donors. Study findings and constraints: Sampling was confined to blood; repertoires within tissues likely differ.

Germline V gene data show CDR1 as GTSNPN and CDR2 as SVGIG (reference sequence). The CDR3 has 14 amino acids. The sequencing of unsorted PBMC DNA took place on ten immunoSEQ deep assay plates. Original handling: Filtering differed, since immunoSEQ gave only junction sequences and no quality scores. Method: immunoSEQ multiplex PCR; TCRdb's copy keeps in-frame clones and lacks some. That table gives V, J and clone size, and the DNA gave D and trimming. The sample includes over 400,000 clones, approximately 78% of them seen just once. Note on this clone: Its specificity is not known. One end of the junction varies from germline; a read error may be responsible.

The chain uses TRBV30 and TRBJ2-2; TRBD2 is a possible D gene (6 bases). This TCR was recovered from a woman between 35 and 50 years old in good health. Some clones in this sample may be carry-over from other donors' samples. Specimen: PBMCs. Here the CDR3 DNA reads TGTGCCTGGGGTGTACCGGGGGTAACCGGGGAGCTGTTTTTT. This sequence encodes CAWGVPGVTGELFF.